This entry features one T cell receptor beta chain sequence. The data were obtained in a study of identical twins. TCRdb reprocessed the 5' RACE reads with MiXCR, giving one entry per CDR3 protein. Among 1,800,000 or so distinct CDR3 sequences, roughly 35% were seen once, and the ten largest hold 0.27%. The CDR3 runs to 14 residues. V was trimmed by 5 bases and J by 5 bases, leaving 12 bases between them. Germline V gives CDR1 SEHNR, CDR2 FQNEAQ (reference sequence). The gene calls are TRBV7-9 and TRBJ1-4; D is undetermined. Sequenced material: cord blood. This clonotype originated in a newborn girl in good health. CDR3 loop: CASSRPGSNEKLFF. The CDR3, as DNA: TGTGCCAGCAGCCGTCCGGGATCCAATGAAAAACTGTTTTTT.